A single sample is the source of the 2 T cell receptor beta chains below, sequenced in a study of cytomegalovirus exposure and HLA in healthy donors. The PCR employed 60 Vbeta primers together with 13 Jbeta primers. Libraries were prepared by immunoSEQ multiplex PCR; TCRdb keeps only in-frame clonotypes and omits some of them. The table lists about 210,000 clones. Sample: PBMCs. The origin of the receptors is a woman aged 25-40 years in good health and CMV-seropositive.

The chain employs TRBV6-5 and TRBJ1-6, with TRBD1 as a possible D gene (5 bases). This CDR3 region has 15 residues. Germline loops: CDR1 MNHEY, CDR2 SVGAGI. The V gene lost 5 bases and the J gene lost 5 bases, with 13 bases spanning the gap. CDR3 DNA: TGTGCCAGCAGTACCTCAGGGTTAAATAATTCACCCCTCCACTTT. Translation: CASSTSGLNNSPLHF.

V and J are TRBV9 and TRBJ1-5; D is possibly TRBD1 (5 bases). The CDR3 loop spans 14 amino acids. V lost 4 bases, J lost 2 bases, and 10 bases lay in between. Germline-derived CDR1 and CDR2 are SGDLS and YYNGEE. This CDR3 reads CASSPDRRNQPQHF. DNA for the CDR3: TGTGCCAGCAGCCCAGACAGACGCAATCAGCCCCAGCATTTT.